Below are 32 T cell receptor beta chains sequenced from a single sample in a study of shared clonotypes between healthy human individuals. Assay: immunoSEQ multiplex PCR; the TCRdb copy retains only in-frame clones and omits some. The table lists about 2,500,000 clones, around nine tenths of them singletons. What was sequenced was naive CD4+ T cells sorted from blood. As to subset: CD45RA+ positively selected. The receptors originated from a man aged 18 to 30 in good health.

V and J are TRBV5-4 and TRBJ2-6; 12 bases are a match to TRBD2. The germline V gene encodes CDR1 SGHNT and CDR2 YYREEE (reference sequence). CDR3 length: 18 amino acids. V gave up 4 bases and J gave up 0 bases; unmatched junction bases: 5. The CDR3 region is CASSRASGRASGANVLTF. For the CDR3, the DNA is TGTGCCAGCAGCCGGGCTAGCGGGAGGGCCTCTGGGGCCAACGTCCTGACTTTC.

Notes on this clone: Other DNA sequences within the sample encode an identical CDR3. This chain links TRBV29-1 with TRBJ2-7; unclear D gene. CDR3 length equals 11 residues. Trimming cost V 6 bases and J 4 bases, with 10 bases left between them. CDR1 and CDR2 from the germline V gene are SQVTM and ANQGSEA. The CDR3: CSVASGYEQYF. DNA of the CDR3: TGCAGCGTCGCCTCTGGATACGAGCAGTACTTC.

The gene calls are TRBV7-3 and TRBJ1-2, with D tentatively TRBD1 (5 bases). Trimming pared 5 bases from V and 8 bases from J, leaving 24 bases between. Per germline, CDR1 SGHTA and CDR2 FQGTGA. CDR3 length: 16 residues. The CDR3 sequence: CASSNRIPYHLGGYTF. CDR3 DNA sequence: TGTGCCAGCAGCAACAGGATTCCTTATCATCTTGGGGGCTACACCTTC.

There are a few counts of this clone. The chain carries TRBV6-6 and TRBJ1-1; TRBD1 might be the D (6 bases). V was trimmed by 7 bases and J by 0 bases, leaving 9 bases between them. This CDR3 is built from 13 residues. Per germline, CDR1 MNHNY and CDR2 SVGAGI (reference sequence). This CDR3 is CASTDRLNTEAFF. CDR3 DNA sequence: TGTGCCAGCACCGACAGGTTGAACACTGAAGCTTTCTTT.

Concerning this clone itself: The same CDR3 arises from other DNA sequences in this sample as well. This rearrangement joins TRBV19 to TRBJ1-4, with D unresolved. Germline CDR1 and CDR2: LNHDA and SQIVND (reference sequence). This CDR3 spans 14 amino acids. V was trimmed by 4 bases and J by 1 base, leaving 7 bases between them. CDR3 sequence: CASSTGGTNEKLFF. For the CDR3, the DNA is TGTGCCAGTAGTACAGGCGGAACTAATGAAAAACTGTTTTTT.

This chain joins TRBV6-5 and TRBJ1-1; the D gene is possibly TRBD1 (6 bases). CDR1 MNHEY and CDR2 SVGAGI come from the germline V gene. V was cut by 7 bases and J by 1 base, with 10 bases left in between. CDR3 length: 13 residues. The CDR3 loop is CASKRQENTEAFF. CDR3 bases: TGTGCCAGCAAACGACAGGAGAACACTGAAGCTTTCTTT.

This clone was seen once. V is TRBV14 and J is TRBJ1-2, with D possibly matching TRBD1 (5 bases). Germline V gene lookup returns CDR1 SGHDN and CDR2 FVKESK. This CDR3 is built from 15 residues. V was trimmed by 1 base and J by 11 bases, leaving 20 bases between them. CDR3 sequence: CASSQGGQGRISYTF. The CDR3 nucleotides are TGTGCCAGCAGCCAAGGAGGGCAGGGAAGGATTAGTTACACCTTC. The full variable domain, rest sourced from reference TRBV14 and TRBJ1-2, is EAGVTQFPSHSVIEKGQTVTLRCDPISGHDNLYWYRRVMGKEIKFLLHFVKESKQDESGMPNNRFLAERTGGTYSTLKVQPAELEDSGVYFCASSQGGQGRISYTFGSGTRLTVV.

The chain uses TRBV4-3 and TRBJ1-2; D might be TRBD1 (5 bases). This CDR3 comprises 18 residues. Trimming pared 2 bases from V and 0 bases from J, leaving 19 bases between. CDR1 and CDR2 (germline): LGHNA, YSLEER. In nucleotides, the CDR3 is TGCGCCAGCAGCCAACCAACAGGCGGCGGTCTAGCTAACTATGGCTACACCTTC. It translates to CASSQPTGGGLANYGYTF.

The chain joins TRBV2 to TRBJ1-2, with D perhaps matching TRBD1 (5 bases). Germline V gene sequence: CDR1 SNHLY, CDR2 FYNNEI. With 5 bases removed from V and 6 bases from J, the gap between germline ends came to 13 bases. The CDR3 has 13 residues. Written as DNA, the CDR3 is TGTGCCAGCAGTCCGGGGGTAGTGGATGGCTACACCTTC. It is translated as CASSPGVVDGYTF. Complete variable domain (other parts from reference TRBV2 and TRBJ1-2): EPEVTQTPSHQVTQMGQEVILRCVPISNHLYFYWYRQILGQKVEFLVSFYNNEISEKSEIFDDQFSVERPDGSNFTLKIRSTKLEDSAMYFCASSPGVVDGYTFGSGTRLTVV.

The CDR3 loop is CASSQEGGPYEQYF. CDR3 DNA: TGCGCCAGCAGCCAAGAGGGGGGGCCCTACGAGCAGTACTTC. The chain carries TRBV4-3 and TRBJ2-5; a possible D gene is TRBD2 (7 bases). The J call could be wrong; TRBJ2-7 is a better fit for the DNA end. Germline assignment: CDR1 LGHNA and CDR2 YSLEER. The CDR3 loop spans 14 amino acids.

Concerning this clone: Different DNA sequences within this sample yield the same CDR3. The chain links TRBV5-1 to TRBJ2-3; no definite D call. Trimming took off 1 base at V and 0 bases at J, with 6 bases between the two ends. CDR1 and CDR2 (germline): SGHRS, YFSETQ. This CDR3 has 14 amino acids. CDR3 protein: CASSLTTSTDTQYF. The CDR3 bases are TGCGCCAGCAGCTTGACTACTAGCACAGATACGCAGTATTTT.

The chain carries TRBV5-1 and TRBJ2-7; 8 bases match TRBD1. The ends lost 7 bases at V and 3 bases at J; junction bases unmatched: 6. CDR3 length: 13 amino acids. The germline V gene encodes CDR1 SGHRS and CDR2 YFSETQ. CDR3 residues: CASSGQAHYEQYF. CDR3 bases: TGCGCCAGCTCGGGACAGGCCCACTACGAGCAGTACTTC.

The chain recombines TRBV11-2 with TRBJ1-2; the D gene is possibly TRBD1 (5 bases). In germline, CDR1 is SGHAT, CDR2 FQNNGV. Trimming cost V 4 bases and J 1 base, with 10 bases left between them. The CDR3 is made up of 14 amino acids. The CDR3 DNA reads TGTGCCAGCAGCTCAGGGACGTTTAACTATGGCTACACCTTC. It specifies CASSSGTFNYGYTF.

This clone was seen once. The chain combines TRBV5-1 with TRBJ1-4; TRBD1 agrees at 7 bases. J lost 8 bases, V lost 4 bases, and 8 bases had no gene match. In germline, CDR1 is SGHRS, CDR2 YFSETQ. The CDR3 consists of 14 residues. In DNA, the CDR3 is TGCGCCAGCAGCCGCGACAGGGCGAGAGAAAAACTGTTTTTT. Protein product: CASSRDRAREKLFF.

This clone was observed once. J is TRBJ2-7 and V is TRBV10-2; TRBD2 matches 7 bases. CDR3 length: 14 residues. CDR1 WSHSY and CDR2 SAAADI come from the germline V gene. V lost 7 bases to trimming and J lost 2 bases; unmatched junction nucleotides: 8. DNA for the CDR3: TGCGCCAGCATGGAATCCCGGGAGGCCTACGAGCAGTACTTC. Translated, it gives CASMESREAYEQYF.

This chain connects TRBV4-1 to TRBJ1-3, with 7 nucleotides matching TRBD1. The CDR3 contains 15 residues. Germline values: CDR1 MGHRA, CDR2 YSYEKL. Germline trimming cut 5 bases from V and 4 bases from J; bases unmatched to any gene: 8. Here the CDR3 reads CASSFTGTAGNTIYF. CDR3 coding DNA: TGCGCCAGCAGCTTCACCGGGACAGCGGGAAACACCATATATTTT.

The rearrangement links TRBV7-6 to TRBJ2-3; D gene unclear. Germline CDR1 reads SGHVS; CDR2 reads FNYEAQ. Trimming left V 7 bases short and J 5 bases short, with 19 bases between. The CDR3 covers 15 residues. This CDR3 reads CASTAGPLSVDTQYF. In DNA form, the CDR3 reads TGTGCCAGCACTGCCGGGCCCCTCAGTGTAGATACGCAGTATTTT.

V is TRBV7-9 and J is TRBJ1-2, with 7 bases lining up with TRBD1. V was pared by 0 bases and J by 7 bases, with 8 bases of the junction left unmatched. Looked up from germline, CDR1 is SEHNR and CDR2 is FQNEAQ (reference sequence). The CDR3 extends over 15 amino acids. The CDR3 spells CASSLAGLTGTGYTF. The DNA for the CDR3 is TGTGCCAGCAGCTTAGCGGGGTTGACAGGGACTGGCTACACCTTC.

The V gene is TRBV5-1, the J gene TRBJ2-2; TRBD1 aligns across 9 bases. Per germline, CDR1 SGHRS and CDR2 YFSETQ. The CDR3 has 15 residues. Losses at the gene ends were 4 bases for V and 6 bases for J; bases not matched to a gene: 7. The CDR3 spells CASSLGRQGAGELFF. The DNA of the CDR3 is TGCGCCAGCAGCCTTGGTCGACAGGGGGCCGGGGAGCTGTTTTTT.

The V gene is TRBV6-4, the J gene TRBJ2-5, with 9 bases identical to TRBD1. This CDR3 has 14 amino acids. Trimming took 4 bases from V and 7 from J; bases not matched to a gene: 7. The germline gives CDR1 MRHNA, CDR2 SNTAGT. The CDR3 DNA reads as TGTGCCAGCAGTGCTACAGGGGGCCCAGGGACCCAGTACTTC. Residues: CASSATGGPGTQYF.

This clone was detected only a few times. The chain employs TRBV7-2 and TRBJ2-7; TRBD2 aligns across 11 bases. The CDR3 length is 15 residues. Germline CDR1 SGHTA, CDR2 FQGNSA. With V trimmed by 4 bases and J by 4 bases, 6 bases remained unmatched. The CDR3 spells CASSSAGTSGYEQYF. DNA of the CDR3: TGTGCCAGCAGCTCCGCCGGGACTAGCGGTTACGAGCAGTACTTC.

The chain links TRBV10-3 to TRBJ2-1, with 11 bases fitting TRBD2. Germline V gene sequence: CDR1 ENHRY, CDR2 SYGVKD. J gave up 10 bases and V 4 bases, and 15 bases lay outside the gene matches. CDR3 length: 17 residues. The CDR3 DNA reads as TGTGCCATCAGTGTAGGTAGTGTCGGTCTAGCGGGAGGCGAGCAGTTCTTC. The encoded protein is CAISVGSVGLAGGEQFF.

The CDR3 nucleotides are TGTGCCAGTTCTGGAGGTTTTGGAAACACCATATATTTT. This gives the protein CASSGGFGNTIYF. The chain combines TRBV19 with TRBJ1-3, with D hard to call. The germline gives CDR1 LNHDA, CDR2 SQIVND (reference sequence). V lost 8 bases to trimming and J lost 3 bases, with 11 bases between them. This CDR3 contains 13 residues.

The genes are TRBV6-6 and TRBJ1-4, with 9 bases fitting TRBD1. V shed 2 bases and J 8 bases; nucleotides not matched to a gene: 6. Germline V gene data show CDR1 as MNHNY and CDR2 as SVGAGI (reference sequence). The CDR3 contains 15 residues. CDR3 amino acids: CASSYTDRGGEKLFF. The CDR3 DNA follows: TGTGCCAGCAGTTACACGGACAGGGGCGGGGAAAAACTGTTTTTT.

The gene calls are TRBV12-1 and TRBJ2-7. TRBV12-1 is a recognized pseudogene. The length of the CDR3 is 11 residues. The CDR3 region has the DNA TGTGCCAGCAGCTGCCGCTACGAGCAGTACTTC. Residues: CASSCRYEQYF.

A remark on this clone: Other DNA variants within this sample encode the same CDR3. The J gene is TRBJ2-3, the V gene TRBV10-1; D is unresolved. Germline V gives CDR1 WNHNN, CDR2 SYGVQD (reference sequence). There are 12 residues in the CDR3. The V end lost 6 bases, the J end lost 0 bases, and 4 bases lay between the germline ends. Here the CDR3 DNA reads TGCGCCAGCAGCGTGAGCACAGATACGCAGTATTTT. It specifies CASSVSTDTQYF.

The rearrangement uses TRBV5-4 and TRBJ2-5; 9 nucleotides match TRBD2. Trimming took 4 bases from V and 2 from J; bases not matched to a gene: 9. The CDR3 contains 16 residues. Germline loops: CDR1 SGHNT, CDR2 YYREEE (reference sequence). The CDR3 DNA reads as TGTGCCAGCAGCCTAGCGGGGCTAGCGGGGCAAGAGACCCAGTACTTC. Its protein product is CASSLAGLAGQETQYF.

The chain carries TRBV12-5 and TRBJ2-3; 8 bases agree with TRBD2. The CDR3 consists of 16 residues. Germline V gene lookup returns CDR1 LGHNT and CDR2 FRNRAP. The junction had 12 bases not matched to a gene; V was cut back by 4 bases and J by 6 bases. The CDR3, as DNA: TGTGCTAGTGGTTCTCCGGGACTAGAGGTACTGGATACGCAGTATTTT. Its protein product is CASGSPGLEVLDTQYF.

The rearrangement links TRBV27 to TRBJ1-1, with D unresolved. From germline, CDR1 is MNHEY and CDR2 SMNVEV (reference sequence). The CDR3 has 13 residues. The V end was cut by 6 bases, the J end by 4 bases, with 12 bases between. The CDR3 region has the DNA TGTGCCAGCAGGTGGAAAAAGGGCACTGAAGCTTTCTTT. It specifies CASRWKKGTEAFF.

The chain carries TRBV5-4 and TRBJ2-2; D not certain. The V end was cut by 1 base, the J end by 0 bases, with 13 bases between. Germline V gives CDR1 SGHNT, CDR2 YYREEE (reference sequence). The CDR3 totals 17 residues. CDR3 bases: TGTGCCAGCAGCTTGTCCCAGCAACAAACGAACACCGGGGAGCTGTTTTTT. Its protein product is CASSLSQQQTNTGELFF.

The CDR3 DNA reads TGCGCCAGCAGCTTGGAGGATTCGGGGGGCACTGAAGCTTTCTTT. It yields the protein CASSLEDSGGTEAFF. This chain joins TRBV5-1 and TRBJ1-1; TRBD1 might be the D (5 bases). The CDR3 totals 15 residues. Between the trimmed V and J ends, which lost 0 bases and 4 bases, there was a span of 13 bases. CDR1 and CDR2 from the germline V gene are SGHRS and YFSETQ.

This chain joins TRBV6-5 and TRBJ1-1; D gene uncertain. Trimming stripped 5 bases from V and 1 base from J, with 11 bases between. The germline V gene has CDR1 MNHEY and CDR2 SVGAGI. The CDR3 has 14 residues. The chain's CDR3 is CASSDAAGNTEAFF. The CDR3 DNA sequence: TGTGCCAGCAGTGACGCCGCCGGGAACACTGAAGCTTTCTTT.